This T cell receptor beta chain was identified in a study of tumor-infiltrating lymphocytes in oesophageal squamous cell carcinoma. TCRdb processed the PCR reads anew with MiXCR; each CDR3 protein has one entry. The data contain some 25,000 distinct CDR3 sequences, around 40% of them seen just once; the ten biggest clones take up 20% to 25%. This clonotype was detected once. This CDR3 fails to terminate in the conserved phenylalanine or tryptophan, so it likely reflects a read error. It is unclear where the CDR3 begins or ends on the DNA, so no DNA is shown, and the CDR3 is as TCRdb lists it. Germline loops: CDR1 SGHKS, CDR2 YYEKEE (reference sequence). The CDR3 is 17 residues long, counting both termini.

The TCR sequence derives from a male donor with esophageal squamous cell carcinoma. The chain couples TRBV5-5 to TRBJ2-3; the table calls TRBD1, which could not be checked here. Sequencing used esophageal tumor tissue. The CDR3 loop reads CASSLVRGQNYGYTFGS.